This T cell receptor beta chain emerged from a study of shared clonotypes between healthy human individuals. The CDR3 sequence is 12 residues long. Trimming shortened V by 5 bases and J by 1 base, and 6 bases separated the two germline ends. In germline, CDR1 is SEHNR, CDR2 FQNEAQ (reference sequence). Each of the donors was a healthy adult who was HIV-negative and had not had a recent acute infection or vaccination. CD4+ cell separation produced CD45RA+ naive and CD45RA-negative memory subsets. Over several immunoSEQ plates, each subset's genomic DNA was distributed in even portions. The data were produced by immunoSEQ multiplex PCR, yet TCRdb's version contains in-frame clones alone and is incomplete. The table has roughly 1,500,000 clones, less than 99% seen once. On this clone: Other DNA sequences in the same sample also yield this CDR3.

This clonotype was sampled from a man aged 30-40 years in good health. V gene TRBV7-9 combines with J gene TRBJ2-7; D is uncertain. Sequencing used naive CD4+ T cells sorted from blood. Described subset: CD45RA+ positively selected. The CDR3 DNA follows: TGTGCCAGCAGCCCCACGTCCTACGAGCAGTACTTC. It is translated as CASSPTSYEQYF.